The 20 T cell receptor beta chains given below trace back to one sample, sequenced in a study of blood T cells in healthy people across ages (dated by TCRdb to between 2014 and 2017). Receptor libraries were prepared by 5' RACE. Instrument on record: Illumina HiSeq 2500. A second 7 to 11 cycle PCR used a sample-barcoded 5' primer and a J-beta primer mix. The raw public reads went through TCRdb reprocessing: fastp at Q25, MiXCR clone calling, in-frame beta chains kept. Rows with a matching CDR3 protein are joined into one entry that keeps the most common DNA and genes. The sample table holds about 1,600,000 distinct CDR3 sequences, of which 42% were seen once. In total, the top ten clones hold approximately 7.9% of the sample. Material: blood. The source of these receptors is a woman aged 18-29 years in good health.

The chain recombines TRBV6-1 with TRBJ2-1; D remains ambiguous. The CDR3 extends over 13 amino acids. The V and J ends lost 4 bases and 7 bases respectively, with 11 bases between them. The germline CDR1 and CDR2 sequences are MNHNS and SASEGT. The CDR3 reads CASSGSQRNEQFF. As DNA, the CDR3 is TGTGCCAGCAGTGGCTCCCAGAGAAATGAGCAGTTCTTC.

Only a few counts were recorded for this clonotype. The chain joins TRBV3-1 to TRBJ2-1; D call uncertain. The CDR3 contains 16 residues. V shed 0 bases and J shed 0 bases, with 9 bases lying between them. The germline CDR1 and CDR2 sequences are LGHDT and YNNKEL (reference sequence). The CDR3 here is CASSQESSSSYNEQFF. The CDR3 DNA is TGTGCCAGCAGCCAAGAATCCAGCAGCTCCTACAATGAGCAGTTCTTC.

The chain recombines TRBV6-2 or TRBV6-3 with TRBJ2-7; maybe TRBD1 (6 bases). The CDR3 consists of 14 residues. V lost 6 bases, J lost 3 bases, and 15 bases lay in between. CDR1 MNHEY and CDR2 SVGEGT come from the germline V gene. The CDR3 spells CASRQGPKLYEQYF. Here the CDR3 DNA reads TGTGCCAGCAGACAGGGACCGAAGCTCTACGAGCAGTACTTC.

Only a few counts were recorded for this clonotype. This chain joins TRBV28 and TRBJ1-2; D perhaps matches TRBD1 (6 bases). V gave up 1 base and J gave up 6 bases, with 18 bases separating them. CDR3 length equals 16 residues. Per the germline V gene, CDR1 is MDHEN and CDR2 is SYDVKM. The CDR3 region is CASSLSIFQGINGYTF. The CDR3 DNA reads as TGTGCCAGCAGTTTATCCATCTTCCAGGGGATCAATGGCTACACCTTC.

The chain joins TRBV25-1 to TRBJ2-2; 8 bases are shared with TRBD1. Germline V CDR1 and CDR2: MGHDK, SYGVNS. The CDR3 runs 14 residues. V was pared by 6 bases and J by 5 bases, with 5 bases of the junction left unmatched. The CDR3 DNA is TGTGCCAGCAGCCAGGGGGCATTGACCGGGGAGCTGTTTTTT. Encoded protein: CASSQGALTGELFF. Looking up the rest from reference TRBV25-1 and TRBJ2-2 gives the full variable domain: EADIYQTPRYLVIGTGKKITLECSQTMGHDKMYWYQQDPGMELHLIHYSYGVNSTEKGDLSSESTVSRIRTEHFPLTLESARPSHTSQYLCASSQGALTGELFFGEGSRLTVL.

The V call is TRBV28, the J call TRBJ2-5; D is unresolved. The CDR3 totals 13 residues. Trimming left V 6 bases short and J 5 bases short, with 13 bases between. Germline assignment: CDR1 MDHEN and CDR2 SYDVKM. In DNA form, the CDR3 reads TGTGCCAGCAGAACTACGGCTGGGGAGACCCAGTACTTC. Protein: CASRTTAGETQYF.

Details on this clonotype: A much larger clonotype is one base distant, so this may be a read error. This chain connects TRBV27 to TRBJ2-7; TRBD2 matches at 7 bases. The CDR3 contains 14 residues. The V and J ends lost 5 bases and 6 bases, in that order; junction bases with no gene match: 10. Germline loops: CDR1 MNHEY, CDR2 SMNVEV (reference sequence). The CDR3 loop is CASSPFRGGCEQYF. CDR3 nucleotide sequence: TGTGCCAGCAGTCCCTTTCGGGGAGGGTGCGAGCAGTACTTC.

This rearrangement joins TRBV7-8 to TRBJ1-2; 9 bases match TRBD1. This CDR3 has 16 amino acids. V lost 1 base and J lost 0; bases outside the gene matches: 3. CDR1 and CDR2 (germline): SGHVS, FQNEAQ. This CDR3 is CASSLERTGANYGYTF. The CDR3 coding sequence is TGTGCCAGCAGCTTAGAGAGGACAGGGGCTAACTATGGCTACACCTTC.

The chain uses TRBV20-1 and TRBJ2-3, with TRBD2 matching over 7 bases. V shed 6 bases, J shed 5 bases, and the junction held 14 bases outside the gene matches. Germline V CDR1 and CDR2: DFQATT, SNEGSKA (reference sequence). CDR3 length equals 15 residues. In DNA, the CDR3 is TGCAGTGCCCACGACGGAGCGGGAATAGGAGATACGCAGTATTTT. Protein: CSAHDGAGIGDTQYF.

The chain recombines TRBV2 with TRBJ1-1, with D unresolved. The CDR3 extends over 15 amino acids. The V gene's germline CDR1 is SNHLY and CDR2 FYNNEI. The V gene lost 9 bases and the J gene lost 3 bases, with 20 bases spanning the gap. CDR3 in amino acids: CARYRTEVWDTEAFF. CDR3 nucleotides: TGTGCCAGATATCGGACGGAGGTATGGGACACTGAAGCTTTCTTT.

The chain recombines TRBV7-2 with TRBJ2-5; 7 nucleotides match TRBD2. The better agreement between TRBJ2-7 and the DNA end casts doubt on the J call. The CDR3 length is 14 residues. Germline V lookup: CDR1 SGHTA, CDR2 FQGNSA. The CDR3 spells CASSSASGQGEQYF. In DNA, the CDR3 is TGTGCCAGCAGCTCGGCTAGCGGCCAAGGCGAGCAGTACTTC.

This clonotype was seen a few times. CDR3 sequence (DNA): TGTGCCACCAGCATAGCTAGCGGGTGGGGTGAGCAGTTCTTC. It codes for CATSIASGWGEQFF. The chain employs TRBV15 and TRBJ2-1, with TRBD2 matching 8 bases. The CDR3 covers 14 residues. From germline, CDR1 is LNHNV and CDR2 YYDKDF (reference sequence). V lost 4 bases and J lost 9; bases outside the gene matches: 8.

This clonotype occurred a few times. This sequence joins TRBV7-9 and TRBJ2-1; D is tentatively TRBD1 or TRBD2 (5 bases each). The CDR3 is 14 amino acids. Germline CDR1 SEHNR, CDR2 FQNEAQ (reference sequence). With 2 bases removed from V and 7 bases from J, the gap between germline ends came to 12 bases. The CDR3 DNA reads as TGTGCCAGCAGCTTATCCGGGACCACAAATGAGCAGTTCTTC. Translated: CASSLSGTTNEQFF. The whole variable domain, remainder taken from reference TRBV7-9 and TRBJ2-1, is DTGVSQNPRHKITKRGQNVTFRCDPISEHNRLYWYRQTLGQGPEFLTYFQNEAQLEKSRLLSDRFSAERPKGSFSTLEIQRTEQGDSAMYLCASSLSGTTNEQFFGPGTRLTVL.

The chain is built from TRBV6-5 and TRBJ2-1; D may be TRBD1 (6 bases). The DNA end favors TRBJ2-7, so the J call may be wrong. The germline CDR1 and CDR2 sequences are MNHEY and SVGAGI. The CDR3 loop spans 16 amino acids. CDR3 protein: CASISSVGQHYNEQYF. CDR3 DNA sequence: TGTGCCAGCATATCGTCAGTAGGACAGCATTACAATGAGCAGTACTTC.

J is TRBJ2-3 and V is TRBV2; possibly TRBD1 for D (5 bases). Germline-derived CDR1 and CDR2 are SNHLY and FYNNEI. Trimming removed 7 bases from V and 1 base from J, with 12 bases in between. The CDR3 covers 14 residues. The CDR3 DNA sequence: TGTGCCAGCACCAGGGCCCGGGGCACAGATACGCAGTATTTT. Protein product: CASTRARGTDTQYF.

The V call is TRBV20-1, the J call TRBJ2-7; D is unclear. Trimming cost V 2 bases and J 5 bases, with 7 bases left between them. The CDR3 extends over 11 amino acids. Looked up from germline, CDR1 is DFQATT and CDR2 is SNEGSKA (reference sequence). This chain's CDR3 is CSARQLDEQYF. The CDR3 DNA reads as TGCAGTGCTAGACAGTTAGACGAGCAGTACTTC.

The CDR3: CASSSPGASTEQYF. The CDR3 nucleotides read TGTGCCAGCAGCTCTCCAGGCGCCTCAACCGAGCAGTACTTC. The V gene is TRBV3-1, the J gene TRBJ2-5; D is unclear. The DNA matches TRBJ2-7 better at its end, which makes the J call doubtful. This CDR3 has 14 amino acids. Germline CDR1 reads LGHDT; CDR2 reads YNNKEL (reference sequence).

There are a few counts of this clonotype. The chain combines TRBV4-1 with TRBJ1-6, with D perhaps matching TRBD1 (6 bases). CDR1 is MGHRA and CDR2 is YSYEKL in the germline V gene. The CDR3 length is 18 residues. V dropped 1 base and J dropped 1 base, with 14 bases sitting between them. Here the CDR3 reads CASSQVRGGGSYNSPLHF. In nucleotides, the CDR3 is TGCGCCAGCAGCCAAGTTCGAGGGGGTGGGTCCTATAATTCACCCCTCCACTTT.

The table lists this clonotype with a few counts. The chain combines TRBV7-2 with TRBJ1-4; D is unresolved. Per germline, CDR1 SGHTA and CDR2 FQGNSA. The V and J ends lost 5 bases and 1 base respectively, with 11 bases between them. CDR3 length: 15 amino acids. The CDR3 nucleotides read TGTGCCAGCAGCCCCGGACGGCAAACTAATGAAAAACTGTTTTTT. It translates to CASSPGRQTNEKLFF. The variable domain in full, completed from reference TRBV7-2 and TRBJ1-4, reads GAGVSQSPSNKVTEKGKDVELRCDPISGHTALYWYRQSLGQGLEFLIYFQGNSAPDKSGLPSDRFSAERTGGSVSTLTIQRTQQEDSAVYLCASSPGRQTNEKLFFGSGTQLSVL.

V usage is TRBV6-1 and J usage is TRBJ2-5; 8 nucleotides align to TRBD1. J was trimmed by 2 bases and V by 2 bases; bases with no gene match: 4. The CDR3 covers 15 residues. CDR1 is MNHNS, CDR2 SASEGT, per germline. CDR3 protein: CASSETHRGQETQYF. The CDR3 coding sequence is TGTGCCAGCAGTGAAACCCACAGGGGGCAAGAGACCCAGTACTTC.